This TCR beta chain was sequenced during a study of CD8+ T cells in alopecia areata. This CDR3 spans 11 amino acids. Per germline, CDR1 ENHRY and CDR2 SYGVKD. V lost 9 bases and J lost 4, with 9 bases in between. For this clone: Its target is not known.

The treatment: oral pan-JAK inhibitor, 5-10 mg twice daily. Peripheral blood samples and lesional scalp punch biopsies were obtained from alopecia areata patients. cDNA reverse transcribed from extracted RNA served as the sequencing template. Produced via immunoSEQ multiplex PCR; TCRdb's table is partial and in-frame only. The table records more than 200,000 clones, around 43% of them present only once. Study-wide findings and caveats: There were many expanded lesional clones persisting in scalp and blood during tofacitinib.

This sequence originates from a human donor with alopecia areata. V usage is TRBV10-3 and J usage is TRBJ1-1; D possibly corresponds to TRBD1 (5 bases). Source: CD4+ T cells sorted from blood, taken at approximately week 36, from a patient treated with tofacitinib. CDR3 protein: CAIGGTTEAFF. CDR3 DNA: TGTGCCATTGGCGGGACCACTGAAGCTTTCTTT.